The 25 T cell receptor beta chains listed next were all sequenced from one sample in a study of regulatory T cells in long-lasting Graves disease. Investigators prepared the TCR beta libraries by applying iRepertoire HTBI primers and Arm-PCR of CDR3 regions. TCRdb re-derived calls from the multiplex PCR reads in MiXCR, one entry per CDR3 protein. The profile shows about 400,000 distinct CDR3 sequences, roughly 20% of them singletons. Time point reported: persistent/refractory GD, antithyroid drugs over 5 years with positive TRAb. PBMCs were the source of the RNA used for TCR sequencing. Material: peripheral blood mononuclear cells (PBMCs), obtained when the disease was refractory, from a patient treated with antithyroid drugs. Receptors were obtained from a female donor with Graves disease.

The chain is built from TRBV7-2 and TRBJ1-1, with D possibly being TRBD1 (5 bases). From germline, CDR1 is SGHTA and CDR2 FQGNSA. The ends were cut back, 5 bases at V and 1 base at J, with 14 bases in the middle. The CDR3 has 15 residues. The CDR3 nucleotides are TGTGCCAGCAGCCCGTTGAGCGGGACGAACACTGAAGCTTTCTTT. It encodes CASSPLSGTNTEAFF. The variable domain in full, with the rest retrieved from reference TRBV7-2 and TRBJ1-1, is GAGVSQSPSNKVTEKGKDVELRCDPISGHTALYWYRQSLGQGLEFLIYFQGNSAPDKSGLPSDRFSAERTGGSVSTLTIQRTQQEDSAVYLCASSPLSGTNTEAFFGQGTRLTVV.

This clonotype was recorded many times. The chain joins TRBV7-2 to TRBJ2-5, with D hard to call. Trimming cost V 5 bases and J 5 bases, with 6 bases left between them. Germline V gives CDR1 SGHTA, CDR2 FQGNSA. There are 11 residues in the CDR3. This chain's CDR3 is CASSARETQYF. Here the CDR3 DNA reads TGTGCCAGCAGCGCCCGGGAGACCCAGTACTTC.

The chain employs TRBV6-5 and TRBJ2-6; D is perhaps TRBD1 or TRBD2 (5 bases each). CDR3 length: 18 residues. Germline assignment: CDR1 MNHEY and CDR2 SVGAGI. V gave up 0 bases and J gave up 0 bases, with 12 bases separating them. CDR3 DNA sequence: TGTGCCAGCAGTTACTCCGGGGCTAGCCACTCTGGGGCCAACGTCCTGACTTTC. It encodes CASSYSGASHSGANVLTF.

Many counts were recorded for this clonotype. This rearrangement joins TRBV20-1 to TRBJ1-2; the match to TRBD1 covers 9 bases. The junction had 14 bases not matched to a gene; V was cut back by 4 bases and J by 2 bases. The CDR3 extends over 17 amino acids. Germline V gene lookup returns CDR1 DFQATT and CDR2 SNEGSKA (reference sequence). CDR3 in amino acids: CSAKYNRGRMGNYGYTF. CDR3 DNA: TGCAGTGCTAAATACAACAGGGGGCGCATGGGGAACTATGGCTACACCTTC.

This clonotype turned up a few times. The CDR3 reads CSARGAYSYEQYF. The CDR3 DNA follows: TGCAGTGCTAGAGGGGCCTACTCCTACGAGCAGTACTTC. This chain connects TRBV20-1 to TRBJ2-7; D is undetermined. In germline, CDR1 is DFQATT, CDR2 SNEGSKA (reference sequence). The CDR3 spans 13 residues. Trimming took off 1 base at V and 0 bases at J, with 7 bases between the two ends.

This clonotype was recorded many times. V and J are TRBV28 and TRBJ2-5, with TRBD2 matching 14 bases. This CDR3 contains 16 residues. Germline assignment: CDR1 MDHEN and CDR2 SYDVKM. Trimming cost V 3 bases and J 4 bases; bases outside gene matches: 4. The chain's CDR3 is CASSFSTSGRGETQYF. CDR3 nucleotides: TGTGCCAGCAGTTTTTCGACTAGCGGGAGGGGAGAGACCCAGTACTTC. The whole variable domain, filled in from reference TRBV28 and TRBJ2-5, reads DVKVTQSSRYLVKRTGEKVFLECVQDMDHENMFWYRQDPGLGLRLIYFSYDVKMKEKGDIPEGYSVSREKKERFSLILESASTNQTSMYLCASSFSTSGRGETQYFGPGTRLLVL.

This sequence joins TRBV28 and TRBJ2-5, with D tentatively TRBD1 (5 bases). This CDR3 comprises 16 residues. Germline values: CDR1 MDHEN, CDR2 SYDVKM. V lost 2 bases to trimming and J lost 2 bases, with 15 bases between them. The CDR3 is CASSLRLGAGQETQYF. As DNA, the CDR3 is TGTGCCAGCAGTTTACGCCTTGGGGCAGGACAAGAGACCCAGTACTTC.

At least ten counts were recorded for this clonotype. The chain joins TRBV11-2 to TRBJ2-7, with 13 bases lining up with TRBD2. The CDR3 is 18 residues long. Germline trimming cut 5 bases from V and 3 bases from J; bases unmatched to any gene: 13. Germline values: CDR1 SGHAT, CDR2 FQNNGV. The CDR3 protein is CASSHRTSGSSHYYEQYF. CDR3 coding DNA: TGTGCCAGCAGCCACCGGACTAGCGGGAGTTCCCACTACTACGAGCAGTACTTC.

This chain links TRBV6-2 or TRBV6-3 with TRBJ2-6, with 9 bases fitting TRBD1. Germline V gene sequence: CDR1 MNHEY, CDR2 SVGEGT. The CDR3 extends over 16 amino acids. V gave up 6 bases and J gave up 4 bases; unmatched junction bases: 7. The CDR3 region is CASSRTGGAGANVLTF. The CDR3 bases are TGTGCCAGCAGCCGAACAGGGGGCGCGGGGGCCAACGTCCTGACTTTC.

V usage is TRBV28 and J usage is TRBJ1-2; 11 nucleotides line up with TRBD1. This CDR3 has 13 amino acids. Unmatched junction bases numbered 2, after V lost 5 bases and J lost 6 bases. CDR1 and CDR2 (germline): MDHEN, SYDVKM. The CDR3 loop reads CASSADRGHGYTF. The CDR3 nucleotides read TGTGCCAGCAGTGCGGACAGGGGGCATGGCTACACCTTC.

This clonotype was seen only a few times. V usage is TRBV4-3 and J usage is TRBJ2-6; D unclear. The V and J ends lost 5 bases and 2 bases respectively, with 10 bases between them. The CDR3 length is 15 residues. CDR1 is LGHNA, CDR2 YSLEER, per germline. The CDR3 region has the DNA TGCGCCAGCAGCGACACAGTAACTGGGGCCAACGTCCTGACTTTC. Translating it yields CASSDTVTGANVLTF.

About this clonotype itself: At one end the junction does not follow the germline gene, possibly because of a read error. The chain joins TRBV6-1 to TRBJ2-2, with TRBD2 identical over 7 bases. The CDR3 length is 15 residues. Germline CDR1 and CDR2: MNHNS and SASEGT. In DNA, the CDR3 is TGTGCCAGCAGTCTCCCGGGACTAACCACCAGGGAGCTGTTTTTT. It codes for CASSLPGLTTRELFF.

The chain joins TRBV19 to TRBJ1-5; no clear D. Germline V gives CDR1 LNHDA, CDR2 SQIVND (reference sequence). The germline V and J ends were trimmed by 2 bases and 0 bases, with 8 bases remaining between them. This CDR3 has 15 residues. The chain's CDR3 is CASSIKLFSNQPQHF. DNA of the CDR3: TGTGCCAGTAGTATAAAGCTTTTTAGCAATCAGCCCCAGCATTTT.

This chain links TRBV7-9 with TRBJ2-5; TRBD1 aligns across 7 bases. V lost 5 bases, J lost 5 bases, and 8 bases stayed unmatched. Germline V gene lookup returns CDR1 SEHNR and CDR2 FQNEAQ (reference sequence). The CDR3 runs to 14 residues. The CDR3 reads CASSTHRGTETQYF. The DNA of the CDR3 is TGTGCCAGCAGCACCCACAGGGGAACGGAGACCCAGTACTTC. Complete variable domain (other parts from reference TRBV7-9 and TRBJ2-5): DTGVSQNPRHKITKRGQNVTFRCDPISEHNRLYWYRQTLGQGPEFLTYFQNEAQLEKSRLLSDRFSAERPKGSFSTLEIQRTEQGDSAMYLCASSTHRGTETQYFGPGTRLLVL.

The chain has TRBV27 and TRBJ2-6; tentative D call: TRBD1 (5 bases). Germline V gives CDR1 MNHEY, CDR2 SMNVEV (reference sequence). Trimming removed 2 bases at V and 0 bases at J, with 14 bases between. This CDR3 is built from 18 residues. In DNA, the CDR3 is TGTGCCAGCAGTTTAAAAGGGGCTCCCTACTCTGGGGCCAACGTCCTGACTTTC. Translated, it gives CASSLKGAPYSGANVLTF. The whole variable domain, filled in from reference TRBV27 and TRBJ2-6, reads EAQVTQNPRYLITVTGKKLTVTCSQNMNHEYMSWYRQDPGLGLRQIYYSMNVEVTDKGDVPEGYKVSRKEKRNFPLILESPSPNQTSLYFCASSLKGAPYSGANVLTFGAGSRLTVL.

In its sample, this clonotype was seen many times. V usage is TRBV6-1 and J usage is TRBJ1-5; 7 bases are shared with TRBD1. The CDR3 extends over 13 amino acids. Germline V gene data show CDR1 as MNHNS and CDR2 as SASEGT. Trimming took 4 bases from V and 7 from J; bases not matched to a gene: 4. The DNA for the CDR3 is TGTGCCAGCAGTGCGAGGGGGCGGCAGCCCCAGCATTTT. This gives the protein CASSARGRQPQHF.

This clonotype was seen at least ten times. This sequence joins TRBV4-1 and TRBJ1-4; no reliable D call. Between the trimmed V and J ends, which lost 1 base and 7 bases, there was a span of 4 bases. CDR3 length: 12 residues. Per the germline V gene, CDR1 is MGHRA and CDR2 is YSYEKL. CDR3 coding DNA: TGCGCCAGCAGCCAAGGCGGTGAAAAACTGTTTTTT. This sequence encodes CASSQGGEKLFF.

The chain recombines TRBV30 with TRBJ1-1; 10 nucleotides agree with TRBD1. Germline V gene lookup returns CDR1 GTSNPN and CDR2 SVGIG (reference sequence). The CDR3 length is 17 residues. With V trimmed by 0 bases and J by 5 bases, 12 bases remained unmatched. The CDR3 DNA reads as TGTGCCTGGAGTGTACTAACTGGGACAGGGGAGGGGACTGAAGCTTTCTTT. It specifies CAWSVLTGTGEGTEAFF.

As for this clonotype: A much larger clone lies a single base off, so this may be a read error. The chain uses TRBV6-2 or TRBV6-3 and TRBJ1-2; TRBD1 matches at 8 bases. Germline V gene data show CDR1 as MNHEY and CDR2 as SVGEGT. J gave up 3 bases and V 5 bases, and 11 bases lay outside the gene matches. This CDR3 has 16 amino acids. CDR3 region: CASSPRQGPTDYGYTF. For the CDR3, the DNA is TGTGCCAGCAGTCCCCGACAGGGGCCTACCGACTATGGCTACACCTTC.

The DNA of the CDR3 is TGTGCCAGCACTGGGGGCCCTGGGGCCAACGTCCTGACTTTC. It codes for CASTGGPGANVLTF. The rearrangement links TRBV12-3 or TRBV12-4 to TRBJ2-6; the D gene is possibly TRBD1 (6 bases). The CDR3 is made up of 14 amino acids. V was shortened by 7 bases and J by 2 bases, with 9 bases between the two germline ends.

This clonotype has a count of ten or more. The rearrangement uses TRBV12-3 or TRBV12-4 and TRBJ2-7; tentatively, D is TRBD1 (6 bases). The CDR3 runs 14 residues. Between the trimmed V and J ends, which lost 7 bases and 0 bases, there was a span of 13 bases. For the CDR3, the DNA is TGTGCCAGCACAGGCGGCAGGGGCTCCTACGAGCAGTACTTC. It yields the protein CASTGGRGSYEQYF.

This clonotype occurred many times. The chain recombines TRBV27 with TRBJ1-2; TRBD1 matches 8 bases. Germline CDR1 and CDR2: MNHEY and SMNVEV (reference sequence). The CDR3 has 16 residues. V was clipped by 0 bases and J by 9 bases; unmatched bases: 12. CDR3 loop: CASSLSAGGFRMSYTF. The CDR3 nucleotides are TGTGCCAGCAGTTTATCGGCAGGGGGCTTCCGGATGAGCTACACCTTC.

This clonotype was found a few times. The rearrangement joins TRBV5-6 to TRBJ2-7; D unclear. V lost 2 bases to trimming and J lost 6 bases, with 9 bases between them. Germline values: CDR1 SGHDT, CDR2 YYEEEE. CDR3 length equals 12 residues. For the CDR3, the DNA is TGTGCCAGCAGCTTCTCGGACCTCGAGCAGTACTTC. Protein product: CASSFSDLEQYF.

This clonotype was observed at least ten times. The gene calls are TRBV12-3 or TRBV12-4 and TRBJ2-5; 7 bases map to TRBD1. The CDR3 spans 17 residues. J was trimmed by 2 bases and V by 3 bases; bases with no gene match: 12. CDR3 residues: CASSFSSKGQWQETQYF. The CDR3 nucleotides read TGTGCCAGCAGTTTCTCCTCAAAGGGACAGTGGCAAGAGACCCAGTACTTC.

Only a few counts were recorded for this clonotype. The chain has TRBV25-1 and TRBJ2-7; 7 bases line up with TRBD2. The CDR3 is 14 amino acids. Germline V gene sequence: CDR1 MGHDK, CDR2 SYGVNS. Trimming removed 7 bases from V and 0 bases from J; junction bases left unmatched: 6. The CDR3 DNA reads TGTGCCAGCAAGCGGGAAGAGAGCTCCTACGAGCAGTACTTC. It is translated as CASKREESSYEQYF.